A selection of T cell receptor beta chains follows, all from one sample in a study of blood T cells in healthy people across ages. TCRdb itself ran the 5' RACE reads through MiXCR, one entry per CDR3 protein. The table has approximately 800,000 distinct CDR3 sequences, 53% seen once. The sequencing input was blood. Receptors were obtained from an elderly man in good health. Both conserved end residues are part of each CDR3. D genes are given only for firm matches. The listing skips clone size in some rows; elsewhere it reads once, few, many or a size class.

d_call clone_size j_call v_call cdr3_aa cdr3_nt
- - TRBJ2-7 TRBV20-1 CSAMGPPLEQYF TGCAGTGCGATGGGACCACCACTGGAGCAGTACTTC
- few TRBJ2-7 TRBV5-6 CASSLAVGYEQYF TGTGCCAGCAGCTTGGCCGTGGGCTACGAGCAGTACTTC
- - TRBJ2-1 TRBV7-2 CASSSAGGLMDEQFF TGTGCCAGCAGCTCTGCTGGAGGGTTGATGGATGAGCAGTTCTTC
- - TRBJ2-7 TRBV29-1 CSVALVGRNYEQYF TGCAGCGTTGCGTTGGTTGGGAGAAACTACGAGCAGTACTTC
- - TRBJ2-7 TRBV20-1 CSAPLLRIGSYEQYF TGCAGTGCTCCCCTTCTCAGGATCGGATCCTACGAGCAGTACTTC
TRBD1 - TRBJ2-7 TRBV24-1 CATSDPDRGLYEQYF TGTGCCACCAGTGATCCCGACAGGGGGCTCTACGAGCAGTACTTC
TRBD1 - TRBJ1-2 TRBV25-1 CASSEFSPGGPKDGYTF TGTGCCAGCAGTGAATTTAGCCCAGGGGGCCCGAAAGATGGCTACACCTTC
- - TRBJ2-1 TRBV3-1 CASTGLDNEQFF TGTGCCAGCACGGGCCTTGACAATGAGCAGTTCTTC
TRBD1 - TRBJ1-2 TRBV19 CATEGNTGARNYGYTF TGTGCCACCGAGGGAAACACAGGGGCGAGAAACTATGGCTACACCTTC
TRBD1 - TRBJ2-5 TRBV5-1 CASSLTRDRLETQYF TGCGCCAGCAGCTTGACCCGGGACAGGTTAGAGACCCAGTACTTC
- - TRBJ1-2 TRBV25-1 CASSESARTGYTF TGTGCCAGCAGTGAATCGGCCCGCACTGGCTACACCTTC
- few TRBJ2-5 TRBV6-2/TRBV6-3 CASSSSLGGRQTQYF TGTGCCAGCAGTTCATCACTTGGGGGGCGACAGACCCAGTACTTC
TRBD1 few TRBJ2-5 TRBV2 CASSDEVRGTEYF TGTGCCAGCAGTGATGAAGTCAGGGGGACGGAGTACTTC
TRBD2 - TRBJ2-7 TRBV20-1 CSARSGRTGYEQYF TGCAGTGCTAGAAGCGGGAGGACGGGATACGAGCAGTACTTC
- - TRBJ1-2 TRBV7-2 CASSLVEGGYGYTF TGTGCCAGCAGCTTAGTCGAGGGGGGGTATGGCTACACCTTC
- - TRBJ1-5 TRBV21-1 CASSHEHF TGTGCCAGCAGCCATGAGCATTTT
- - TRBJ1-6 TRBV3-1 CASSQKFRPGGNSPLHF TGTGCCAGCAGCCAGAAGTTTCGGCCGGGGGGTAATTCACCCCTCCACTTT
- few TRBJ1-1 TRBV7-9 CASSYPGLGGAEAFF TGTGCCAGCAGCTATCCGGGCCTCGGCGGGGCTGAAGCTTTCTTT
- - TRBJ1-2 TRBV7-3 CASSEGPGTNYGYTF TGTGCCAGCAGCGAAGGACCGGGAACTAACTATGGCTACACCTTC
- few TRBJ1-1 TRBV6-2/TRBV6-3 CASSYPTGSGMNTEAFF TGTGCCAGCAGTTACCCCACAGGGTCCGGCATGAACACTGAAGCTTTCTTT
- many TRBJ2-7 TRBV7-2 CASSLASGSYEQYF TGTGCCAGCAGCTTAGCTAGCGGTTCCTACGAGCAGTACTTC
- few TRBJ2-7 TRBV7-2 CASSLLIYEQYF TGTGCCAGCAGCTTATTGATTTACGAGCAGTACTTC
TRBD1 many TRBJ2-3 TRBV10-1 CASSPGGVGHRYAYF TGCGCCAGCAGTCCAGGGGGAGTGGGGCACAGATACGCGTATTTT
- - TRBJ2-4 TRBV12-3/TRBV12-4 CASQPGTQRRGIQYF TGTGCCAGCCAACCGGGGACACAACGCCGGGGGATTCAGTACTTC
- - TRBJ2-7 TRBV7-9 CASSSRDWAHYEQYF TGTGCCAGCAGCTCCCGGGACTGGGCCCACTACGAGCAGTACTTC
TRBD1 - TRBJ2-7 TRBV29-1 CSVRQGPYNEQYF TGCAGCGTCCGACAGGGCCCCTACAATGAGCAGTACTTC
- - TRBJ2-7 TRBV5-1 CASSLTGSGAYEQYF TGCGCCAGCAGCTTAACAGGATCAGGGGCCTACGAGCAGTACTTC
TRBD2 - TRBJ2-1 TRBV20-1 CSAYKRESYNEQFF TGCAGTGCTTACAAGCGGGAGTCCTACAATGAGCAGTTCTTC
- - TRBJ2-5 TRBV12-3/TRBV12-4 CASSLLRSQETQYF TGTGCCAGCAGTTTGTTGAGGTCCCAAGAGACCCAGTACTTC
TRBD1 - TRBJ2-2 TRBV5-1 CASSPRQGSGGELFF TGCGCCAGCAGCCCCAGACAGGGCTCGGGCGGGGAGCTGTTTTTT
- few TRBJ2-7 TRBV12-3/TRBV12-4 CASSLWGGTSYEQYF TGTGCCAGCAGTTTATGGGGGGGCACCTCCTACGAGCAGTACTTC
TRBD1 - TRBJ2-5 TRBV4-2 CASGRRGGSQETQYF TGTGCCAGCGGGCGAAGAGGGGGCAGCCAAGAGACCCAGTACTTC
- few TRBJ2-7 TRBV21-1 CASSLPPGHPGVAGAYEQYF TGTGCCAGCAGTTTACCACCGGGACACCCCGGGGTAGCGGGAGCCTACGAGCAGTACTTC
- - TRBJ2-3 TRBV6-5 CASSLGWSGDTQYF TGTGCCAGCAGTTTAGGGTGGAGCGGAGATACGCAGTATTTT
- - TRBJ2-7 TRBV29-1 CSVPYEQYF TGCAGTGTCCCCTACGAGCAGTACTTC
TRBD1 - TRBJ2-5 TRBV7-7 CASSLGQASSEQYF TGTGCTAGCAGCTTGGGACAGGCATCAAGTGAGCAGTACTTC
- few TRBJ2-1 TRBV4-1 CASSQGPISPYNEQFF TGCGCCAGCAGCCAAGGCCCAATTAGCCCCTACAATGAGCAGTTCTTC
- - TRBJ2-1 TRBV28 CASRWGSGHNEQFF TGTGCCAGCAGATGGGGGAGTGGTCACAATGAGCAGTTCTTC
- - TRBJ2-3 TRBV27 CASSHLADLLSDTQYF TGTGCCAGCAGCCACTTAGCGGATCTCCTATCAGATACGCAGTATTTT
- - TRBJ2-5 TRBV24-1 CATSDAGQGETQYF TGTGCCACCAGTGACGCCGGGCAGGGAGAGACCCAGTACTTC
TRBD2 few TRBJ2-3 TRBV2 CATQEGGDTQYF TGTGCCACCCAGGAGGGAGGGGATACGCAGTATTTT
TRBD2 - TRBJ2-3 TRBV3-1 CASSGGTSGRNTQYF TGTGCCAGCAGCGGTGGGACTAGCGGGAGGAATACGCAGTATTTT
- - TRBJ2-7 TRBV14 CASSQGLGGPLSYEQYF TGTGCCAGCAGCCAAGGGCTGGGCGGGCCCCTCTCCTACGAGCAGTACTTC
- - TRBJ1-2 TRBV20-1 CSAPRENYGYTF TGCAGTGCACCCCGGGAGAACTATGGCTACACCTTC
- few TRBJ2-7 TRBV25-1 CASIQKGTQGYEQYF TGTGCCAGCATTCAAAAGGGTACACAGGGCTACGAGCAGTACTTC
TRBD2 - TRBJ2-3 TRBV25-1 CASRGGGDTQYF TGTGCCAGCAGGGGGGGGGGAGATACGCAGTATTTT
- many TRBJ2-3 TRBV7-9 CASSSADTGEDTDTQYF TGTGCCAGCAGCTCAGCCGATACAGGGGAGGACACAGATACGCAGTATTTT
TRBD2 few TRBJ2-1 TRBV20-1 CSATPGLAGGVEQFF TGCAGTGCTACCCCAGGGCTAGCGGGAGGTGTTGAGCAGTTCTTC
- - TRBJ2-5 TRBV27 CASSAGIWGTQYF TGTGCCAGCAGTGCCGGGATCTGGGGGACCCAGTACTTC
- few TRBJ2-5 TRBV4-2 CASSQGSPPETQYF TGTGCCAGCAGCCAAGGTAGTCCCCCAGAGACCCAGTACTTC